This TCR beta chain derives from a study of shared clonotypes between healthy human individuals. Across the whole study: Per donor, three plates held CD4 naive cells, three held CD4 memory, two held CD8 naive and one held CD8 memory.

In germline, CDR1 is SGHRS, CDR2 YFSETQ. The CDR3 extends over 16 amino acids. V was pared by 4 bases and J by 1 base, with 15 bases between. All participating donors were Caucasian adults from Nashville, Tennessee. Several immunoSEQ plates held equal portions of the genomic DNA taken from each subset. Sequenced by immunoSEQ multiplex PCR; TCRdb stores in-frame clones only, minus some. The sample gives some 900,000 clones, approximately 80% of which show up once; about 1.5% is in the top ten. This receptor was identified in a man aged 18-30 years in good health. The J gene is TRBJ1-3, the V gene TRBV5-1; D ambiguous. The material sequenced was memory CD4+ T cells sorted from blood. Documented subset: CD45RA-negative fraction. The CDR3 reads CASSPREGLSGNTIYF. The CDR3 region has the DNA TGCGCCAGCAGCCCCCGGGAGGGTCTATCTGGAAACACCATATATTTT.